The rows below give T cell receptor beta chains drawn from one sample of a study of T cell repertoires in cytomegalovirus infection. TCRdb reanalysed the reads using MiXCR and keeps one entry per CDR3 protein. The top ten hold about 50% of the sample, which has about 130,000 distinct CDR3 sequences, around 32% seen once. Antigen specificity for these receptors is unknown. Source: CD8+ T cells from cultured PBMCs, taken from culture after CMV antigen stimulation. The receptors originated from a human donor in good health (CMV status not recorded). Some clones in this sample may be carry-over from other donors' samples. The CDR3 runs from the conserved cysteine through the conserved F or W. A D gene is named only where the DNA matches it firmly. Size is stated for part of the rows, as once, few or many counts, or as a class when the clone is expanded.

abundance	v_gene	d_gene	j_gene	CDR3aa
-	TRBV6-1	-	TRBJ2-1	CASTPAGPGNEQFF
-	TRBV7-9	-	TRBJ2-3	CASSSVRSADTQYF
-	TRBV7-9	-	TRBJ2-7	CASRKGTNEQYF
many	TRBV13	-	TRBJ2-7	CASSLGGDGKQYF
many	TRBV28	-	TRBJ2-3	CASSALTVSTDTQYF
few	TRBV7-2	-	TRBJ2-1	CASSLYKSSYNEQFF
few	TRBV7-2	-	TRBJ1-5	CASSLDGTSNQPQHF
-	TRBV2	TRBD1	TRBJ2-7	CASRAQGATYYEQYF
-	TRBV19	TRBD1	TRBJ1-3	CASSMGTGVGGNTIYF
-	TRBV7-6	TRBD1	TRBJ2-7	CASSLESGGYEQYF
-	TRBV6-2/TRBV6-3	-	TRBJ2-7	CASTHSGHEQYF
few	TRBV11-2	-	TRBJ1-2	CASSMTITDGYTF
-	TRBV5-6	-	TRBJ1-1	CASSLSPDMNTEAFF
-	TRBV4-1	-	TRBJ1-1	CASSPGPWIQTEAFF
-	TRBV3-1	-	TRBJ1-5	CASSQEVGGRGSQPQHF
many	TRBV29-1	TRBD1	TRBJ1-1	CSVSQGVATEAFF
-	TRBV7-8	-	TRBJ1-5	CASSLAQGETRNQPQHF
-	TRBV6-5	-	TRBJ1-2	CASSTGKTYYGYTF
-	TRBV19	TRBD1	TRBJ2-2	CASGDRGHTGELFF
few	TRBV20-1	TRBD1	TRBJ1-5	CSANTGEQRNQPQHF
-	TRBV6-5	-	TRBJ1-5	CASSYGAAYQPQHF
-	TRBV27	-	TRBJ1-6	CASSLSPDSPLHF
-	TRBV7-3	-	TRBJ2-1	CASSLWGPDEQFF
-	TRBV12-5	-	TRBJ2-1	CASGWGGGERNEQFF
many	TRBV12-3/TRBV12-4	TRBD1	TRBJ1-4	CASRAPGQNEKLFF
few	TRBV27	-	TRBJ2-1	CASSLGGHTYNEQFF
few	TRBV27	-	TRBJ1-5	CASGRHSNQPQHF
many	TRBV11-2	-	TRBJ1-1	CASSLQGFTEAFF
-	TRBV18	-	TRBJ1-2	CASSPDTPNGYTF
-	TRBV24-1	TRBD2	TRBJ2-3	CATRRGDGTSTDTQYF
-	TRBV12-3/TRBV12-4	-	TRBJ2-1	CASSFGLASPDEQFF
-	TRBV12-3/TRBV12-4	TRBD2	TRBJ2-7	CASTPGGGYEQYF
-	TRBV7-9	TRBD1	TRBJ2-5	CASGDRTRGQETQYF
few	TRBV6-1	-	TRBJ1-3	CASSESGRDSGNTIYF
many	TRBV28	TRBD2	TRBJ2-1	CASSLSPPGGGADEQFF
-	TRBV3-1	TRBD1	TRBJ1-1	CASRGQGTGTEAFF
-	TRBV27	TRBD1	TRBJ2-7	CASSQGDRTYEQYF
many	TRBV12-3/TRBV12-4	TRBD1	TRBJ2-1	CASSFGTGWGNEQFF
few	TRBV24-1	-	TRBJ2-1	CATSGEGNEQFF
-	TRBV20-1	TRBD1	TRBJ2-1	CSAERDRVNEQFF
many	TRBV7-8	-	TRBJ2-7	CASSTDREGTGSYEQYF
-	TRBV7-2	-	TRBJ2-6	CASSLGQAGANVLTF
few	TRBV7-9	-	TRBJ1-4	CASSSIGRREITGEKLFF
-	TRBV18	-	TRBJ1-1	CASSPLPKTRGDTEAFF